The 24 T cell receptor beta chains below all came from one sample that was sequenced in a study of blood T cells in healthy people across ages. It was with a sample-barcoded 5' primer and a J-beta primer mix that a second PCR of about 6 to 12 cycles was run. MiXCR was run by TCRdb on the 5' RACE reads, yielding one entry per CDR3 protein. The sample lists about 970,000 distinct CDR3 sequences, just over 50% occurring once. Sequencing input: blood. The receptors derive from a woman aged 60-70 years in good health.

The chain uses TRBV6-4 and TRBJ2-5, with D possibly being TRBD1 or TRBD2 (6 bases each). The CDR3 is 15 residues long. Trimming took 7 bases from V and 2 from J, leaving 17 bases between them. The germline CDR1 and CDR2 sequences are MRHNA and SNTAGT. CDR3 sequence reads: CASITQAGQQETQYF. As DNA, the CDR3 is TGTGCCAGCATTACCCAGGCGGGACAACAAGAGACCCAGTACTTC.

The chain carries TRBV27 and TRBJ1-5; D is undetermined. CDR1 MNHEY and CDR2 SMNVEV come from the germline V gene (reference sequence). V gave up 3 bases and J gave up 6 bases, with 9 bases separating them. This CDR3 is built from 13 residues. CDR3 coding DNA: TGTGCCAGCAGTTTCGCGAGGGCTCAGCCCCAGCATTTT. Residues: CASSFARAQPQHF.

The chain carries TRBV6-6 and TRBJ1-6; a weak D match, TRBD1 (5 bases). V was pared by 10 bases and J by 6 bases, with 13 bases between. Germline lookup yields CDR1 MNHNY and CDR2 SVGAGI (reference sequence). CDR3 length: 13 residues. The CDR3 DNA reads as TGTGCCACCCAACGGACAAGTAATTCACCCCTCCACTTT. Protein: CATQRTSNSPLHF.

The chain combines TRBV7-2 with TRBJ1-1; D may be TRBD1 (6 bases). Deletions cut 5 bases from V and 3 bases from J, with 13 bases between. This CDR3 is built from 14 residues. Germline V gene lookup returns CDR1 SGHTA and CDR2 FQGNSA. CDR3 bases: TGTGCCAGCAGCCCTTACGACAGGTACACTGAAGCTTTCTTT. Its protein is CASSPYDRYTEAFF. Full variable domain (remainder filled in from reference TRBV7-2 and TRBJ1-1): GAGVSQSPSNKVTEKGKDVELRCDPISGHTALYWYRQSLGQGLEFLIYFQGNSAPDKSGLPSDRFSAERTGGSVSTLTIQRTQQEDSAVYLCASSPYDRYTEAFFGQGTRLTVV.

This clonotype was observed a single time. This chain links TRBV6-5 with TRBJ1-5; D remains ambiguous. V dropped 2 bases and J dropped 6 bases, with 11 bases sitting between them. CDR1 MNHEY and CDR2 SVGAGI come from the germline V gene. The CDR3 loop spans 14 amino acids. CDR3 loop: CASSYRQSIQPQHF. The CDR3 DNA sequence: TGTGCCAGCAGTTACAGGCAGTCAATTCAGCCCCAGCATTTT.

The chain couples TRBV27 to TRBJ2-2; D perhaps matches TRBD2 (6 bases). Trimming removed 3 bases at V and 5 bases at J, with 7 bases between. Germline V lookup: CDR1 MNHEY, CDR2 SMNVEV (reference sequence). CDR3 size: 13 residues. DNA of the CDR3: TGTGCCAGCAGTTTGGAGGGGACCGGGGAGCTGTTTTTT. It encodes CASSLEGTGELFF.

The gene calls are TRBV7-8 and TRBJ2-1; no reliable D call. Per the germline V gene, CDR1 is SGHVS and CDR2 is FQNEAQ. The CDR3 extends over 16 amino acids. The ends were cut back, 4 bases at V and 3 bases at J, with 16 bases in the middle. The CDR3 sequence is CASSSRRRIDYNEQFF. The CDR3 coding sequence is TGTGCCAGCAGCTCGAGACGGCGGATCGACTACAATGAGCAGTTCTTC.

The table lists this clonotype with a few counts. The rearrangement joins TRBV4-2 to TRBJ2-5, with unresolved D. V gave up 1 base and J gave up 2 bases, with 8 bases separating them. CDR3 length equals 14 residues. CDR1 and CDR2 (germline): LGHNA, YNFKEQ. CDR3 loop: CASSQVGLQETQYF. The CDR3 nucleotides read TGTGCCAGCAGCCAAGTAGGGTTACAAGAGACCCAGTACTTC.

This clonotype has a handful of counts. V and J are TRBV29-1 and TRBJ2-3; D gene uncertain. Germline CDR1 SQVTM, CDR2 ANQGSEA. The CDR3 runs to 12 residues. The V and J ends lost 7 bases and 4 bases respectively, with 12 bases between them. The CDR3 DNA is TGCAGCGGCGGTCATAGGGCAGATACGCAGTATTTT. Translation: CSGGHRADTQYF.

This clonotype was seen more than once but under ten times. V and J are TRBV14 and TRBJ1-2, with D unresolved. Germline lookup yields CDR1 SGHDN and CDR2 FVKESK. V shed 0 bases and J shed 6 bases, with 5 bases lying between them. CDR3 length: 12 amino acids. The CDR3 loop reads CASSQDWNGYTF. The DNA of the CDR3 is TGTGCCAGCAGCCAAGATTGGAATGGCTACACCTTC. The whole variable domain, filled in from reference TRBV14 and TRBJ1-2, reads EAGVTQFPSHSVIEKGQTVTLRCDPISGHDNLYWYRRVMGKEIKFLLHFVKESKQDESGMPNNRFLAERTGGTYSTLKVQPAELEDSGVYFCASSQDWNGYTFGSGTRLTVV.

The CDR3 sequence is CASSVDRLSSYEQYF. The CDR3 nucleotides are TGTGCCAGCAGCGTAGACAGACTCAGCTCCTACGAGCAGTACTTC. V gene TRBV9 combines with J gene TRBJ2-4; D is unclear. TRBJ2-7 explains the end of the DNA better; the J call may be wrong. From germline, CDR1 is SGDLS and CDR2 YYNGEE. This CDR3 has 15 amino acids.

This sequence joins TRBV21-1 and TRBJ2-5. The end of the DNA aligns better with TRBJ2-7, so the J call may be wrong. TRBV21-1 is a recognized pseudogene. CDR3 size: 12 residues. The CDR3 region is CASSKCECEQYF. CDR3 DNA sequence: TGTGCCAGCAGCAAATGTGAGTGCGAGCAGTACTTC.

This clonotype was seen more than once but under ten times. This chain uses TRBV29-1 with TRBJ1-1; TRBD1 is a possible D gene (6 bases). CDR1 and CDR2 (germline): SQVTM, ANQGSEA. Trimming cost V 4 bases and J 9 bases, with 9 bases left between them. The CDR3 sequence is 10 residues long. DNA of the CDR3: TGCAGCGTTGGGACAGCTCAAGCTTTCTTT. Protein: CSVGTAQAFF.

V is TRBV6-6 and J is TRBJ2-2; 8 bases agree with TRBD1. V shed 5 bases, J shed 4 bases, and the junction held 3 bases outside the gene matches. The CDR3 is 14 residues long. Germline-derived CDR1 and CDR2 are MNHNY and SVGAGI (reference sequence). Written as DNA, the CDR3 is TGTGCCAGCAGTCGGACAGGGCGCACCGGGGAGCTGTTTTTT. Protein sequence: CASSRTGRTGELFF.

The chain joins TRBV4-2 to TRBJ2-5, with 9 bases aligning to TRBD2. The CDR3 totals 15 residues. Germline loops: CDR1 LGHNA, CDR2 YNFKEQ. Unmatched junction bases numbered 5, after V lost 4 bases and J lost 2 bases. Written as DNA, the CDR3 is TGTGCCAGCAGCCCGGCTAGCGGGATTCAAGAGACCCAGTACTTC. As protein: CASSPASGIQETQYF.

V and J are TRBV5-1 and TRBJ2-7, with TRBD1 matching over 7 bases. The ends lost 4 bases at V and 6 bases at J; junction bases unmatched: 7. Germline V gene lookup returns CDR1 SGHRS and CDR2 YFSETQ. The CDR3 has 13 amino acids. This CDR3 is CASSRTGEGEQYF. CDR3 DNA sequence: TGCGCCAGCAGCAGGACAGGAGAAGGCGAGCAGTACTTC. The entire variable domain, with the rest obtained from reference TRBV5-1 and TRBJ2-7, is as follows: KAGVTQTPRYLIKTRGQQVTLSCSPISGHRSVSWYQQTPGQGLQFLFEYFSETQRNKGNFPGRFSGRQFSNSRSEMNVSTLELGDSALYLCASSRTGEGEQYFGPGTRLTVT.

This clonotype has more than one count but fewer than ten. The J gene is TRBJ2-7, the V gene TRBV2; D not resolved. Germline V gives CDR1 SNHLY, CDR2 FYNNEI. This CDR3 contains 12 residues. Trimming stripped 6 bases from V and 2 bases from J, with 8 bases between. CDR3 protein: CASSGTAYEQYF. CDR3 sequence (DNA): TGTGCCAGCAGCGGAACCGCCTACGAGCAGTACTTC. Using reference TRBV2 and TRBJ2-7 for the parts outside the CDR3, the full variable domain is EPEVTQTPSHQVTQMGQEVILRCVPISNHLYFYWYRQILGQKVEFLVSFYNNEISEKSEIFDDQFSVERPDGSNFTLKIRSTKLEDSAMYFCASSGTAYEQYFGPGTRLTVT.

This chain uses TRBV7-6 with TRBJ2-1, with TRBD2 as a possible D gene (6 bases). CDR1 SGHVS and CDR2 FNYEAQ come from the germline V gene. Trimming pared 1 base from V and 7 bases from J, leaving 17 bases between. This CDR3 spans 16 amino acids. The CDR3 nucleotides are TGTGCCAGCAGCTTAGTTCTCAGGGACTCTAAGAATGAGCAGTTCTTC. This encodes CASSLVLRDSKNEQFF.

This rearrangement joins TRBV19 to TRBJ1-1, with D possibly matching TRBD1 (6 bases). This CDR3 comprises 15 residues. CDR1 and CDR2 from the germline V gene are LNHDA and SQIVND (reference sequence). Trimming left V 2 bases short and J 3 bases short, with 13 bases between. The chain's CDR3 is CASSINGQTDTEAFF. DNA for the CDR3: TGTGCCAGTAGTATAAACGGACAGACAGACACTGAAGCTTTCTTT. The full variable domain, in which reference TRBV19 and TRBJ1-1 provide the parts outside the CDR3, is DGGITQSPKYLFRKEGQNVTLSCEQNLNHDAMYWYRQDPGQGLRLIYYSQIVNDFQKGDIAEGYSVSREKKESFPLTVTSAQKNPTAFYLCASSINGQTDTEAFFGQGTRLTVV.

The chain combines TRBV5-1 with TRBJ2-3; D remains unclear. Germline CDR1 and CDR2: SGHRS and YFSETQ. This CDR3 contains 16 residues. The ends were cut back, 0 bases at V and 1 base at J, with 12 bases in the middle. The CDR3 sequence: CASSLVLQERTDTQYF. CDR3 nucleotide sequence: TGCGCCAGCAGCTTGGTGTTGCAGGAGCGCACAGATACGCAGTATTTT.

The chain uses TRBV20-1 and TRBJ1-2; TRBD1 agrees at 7 bases. In germline, CDR1 is DFQATT, CDR2 SNEGSKA (reference sequence). The CDR3 has 13 amino acids. The CDR3 loop is CSARQGIVYGYTF. DNA for the CDR3: TGCAGCGCAAGACAGGGAATAGTCTATGGCTACACCTTC.

The chain carries TRBV5-6 and TRBJ2-7; a weak D match, TRBD2 (6 bases). This CDR3 spans 15 amino acids. Trimming left V 0 bases short and J 4 bases short, with 14 bases between. Germline V gene lookup returns CDR1 SGHDT and CDR2 YYEEEE. The CDR3 region is CASSLETAGRYEQYF. DNA for the CDR3: TGTGCCAGCAGCTTGGAGACGGCGGGAAGGTACGAGCAGTACTTC.

The genes are TRBV20-1 and TRBJ2-3; 10 bases line up with TRBD1. The CDR3 extends over 16 amino acids. With V trimmed by 0 bases and J by 3 bases, 6 bases remained unmatched. Germline V gene sequence: CDR1 DFQATT, CDR2 SNEGSKA (reference sequence). DNA of the CDR3: TGCAGTGCTAGAGATGGGGACAGGGGCGTTACAGATACGCAGTATTTT. It codes for CSARDGDRGVTDTQYF.

Comment on this clonotype: A much larger clonotype is one base distant, so this may be a read error. The V and J genes are TRBV4-2 and TRBJ2-4; the match to TRBD1 covers 10 bases. This CDR3 spans 14 amino acids. Looked up from germline, CDR1 is LGHNA and CDR2 is YNFKEQ. With V trimmed by 4 bases and J by 13 bases, 10 bases remained unmatched. DNA of the CDR3: TGTGCCAGCAGCCTCCGGGACAGGGGTTACGGGCAGTACTTC. Translated, it gives CASSLRDRGYGQYF.